A single sample is the source of the 25 T cell receptor beta chains below, sequenced in a study of blood T cell repertoires in COVID-19. Clones were sequenced by immunoSEQ multiplex PCR, and TCRdb holds only the in-frame ones, with some missing. This table holds 80,000 to 100,000 clones, roughly 80% found once. The sequenced sample was peripheral blood. These receptors were obtained from a man aged 55 to 70 with acute or convalescent COVID-19.

The rearrangement links TRBV12-5 to TRBJ2-4, with TRBD1 identical over 8 bases. J lost 9 bases, V lost 5 bases, and 9 bases had no gene match. The CDR3 length is 14 residues. CDR1 and CDR2 from the germline V gene are LGHNT and FRNRAP. CDR3 region: CASGPDRGEGIQYF. DNA of the CDR3: TGTGCTAGTGGTCCCGACAGGGGTGAGGGCATTCAGTACTTC.

V gene TRBV20-1 combines with J gene TRBJ1-2; possible D gene TRBD1, 6 bases. Germline V gene data show CDR1 as DFQATT and CDR2 as SNEGSKA (reference sequence). V dropped 3 bases and J dropped 6 bases, with 8 bases sitting between them. The CDR3 is 11 amino acids. CDR3 nucleotides: TGCAGTGCTAGCTACAGGGATGGCTACACCTTC. The encoded protein is CSASYRDGYTF.

The CDR3 spells CASSLGPLAGGPNTDTQYF. Here the CDR3 DNA reads TGTGCCAGCAGCTTAGGCCCCCTAGCGGGGGGGCCTAACACAGATACGCAGTATTTT. The chain has TRBV7-9 and TRBJ2-3, with 12 bases matching TRBD2. The V and J ends lost 1 base and 2 bases, in that order; junction bases with no gene match: 10. CDR1 is SEHNR, CDR2 FQNEAQ, per germline (reference sequence). The CDR3 length is 19 residues.

This clone appeared many times. V is TRBV7-6 and J is TRBJ2-7; D not resolved. Germline values: CDR1 SGHVS, CDR2 FNYEAQ. Between the trimmed V and J ends, which lost 2 bases and 0 bases, there was a span of 5 bases. The CDR3 has 13 amino acids. Here the CDR3 DNA reads TGTGCCAGCAGCTTATACAGCTCCTACGAGCAGTACTTC. Its translation is CASSLYSSYEQYF.

Remarks on this clone: The same CDR3 arises from other DNA sequences in this sample as well. The chain carries TRBV7-9 and TRBJ1-1, with D possibly TRBD1 on 5 matching bases. CDR3 length equals 14 residues. V lost 2 bases and J 1 base, leaving 8 bases between the germline ends. The germline V gene encodes CDR1 SEHNR and CDR2 FQNEAQ (reference sequence). The CDR3 here is CASSLQGKNTEAFF. The CDR3 DNA is TGTGCCAGCAGCTTACAGGGTAAGAACACTGAAGCTTTCTTT.

This clone was seen just once. The chain links TRBV7-8 to TRBJ2-1; 12 bases map to TRBD2. The CDR3 is 20 residues long. V shed 1 base, J shed 0 bases, and the junction held 10 bases outside the gene matches. From germline, CDR1 is SGHVS and CDR2 FQNEAQ. DNA of the CDR3: TGTGCCAGCAGCTTAGGGTTAGGGACTAGCGGGTTTAGCTCCTACAATGAGCAGTTCTTC. This sequence encodes CASSLGLGTSGFSSYNEQFF.

This clone turned up a few times. This chain uses TRBV19 with TRBJ2-5; D possibly corresponds to TRBD2 (5 bases). Germline CDR1 LNHDA, CDR2 SQIVND (reference sequence). Trimming cost V 3 bases and J 4 bases, with 18 bases left between them. The CDR3 has 16 residues. As DNA, the CDR3 is TGTGCCAGTAGTATCGGGAATGCCCCGTTAAGAGAGACCCAGTACTTC. It translates to CASSIGNAPLRETQYF.

V and J are TRBV7-3 and TRBJ1-6, with D tentatively TRBD1 (5 bases). Germline CDR1 SGHTA, CDR2 FQGTGA. The CDR3 has 13 residues. Trimming left V 4 bases short and J 7 bases short, with 8 bases between. Here the CDR3 DNA reads TGTGCCAGCAGCTCTCAGGGCAATTCACCCCTCCACTTT. It yields the protein CASSSQGNSPLHF.

This chain links TRBV18 with TRBJ2-2; TRBD1 is a possible D gene (8 bases). From germline, CDR1 is KGHSH and CDR2 LQKENI. The CDR3 is 15 amino acids. V was pared by 5 bases and J by 3 bases, with 13 bases between. The CDR3 sequence: CASSGQGGDTGELFF. The CDR3 DNA reads TGTGCCAGCTCAGGACAGGGAGGGGACACCGGGGAGCTGTTTTTT.

The chain uses TRBV18 and TRBJ1-5; D might be TRBD1 (5 bases). V was clipped by 2 bases and J by 2 bases, with 7 bases between them. In germline, CDR1 is KGHSH, CDR2 LQKENI. This CDR3 comprises 14 residues. For the CDR3, the DNA is TGTGCCAGCTCACCAGAACAGGGCAATCAGCCCCAGCATTTT. It specifies CASSPEQGNQPQHF.

The chain has TRBV5-8 and TRBJ2-1; 8 bases map to TRBD1. Per germline, CDR1 SGHTS and CDR2 YDEGEE. The CDR3 totals 16 residues. The V gene end was trimmed by 4 bases and the J gene end by 3 bases; junction bases not matched to a gene: 9. CDR3 sequence: CASSGRDRSFYNEQFF. CDR3 DNA: TGTGCCAGCAGCGGGCGGGACAGGAGTTTCTACAATGAGCAGTTCTTC.

CDR3: CASSPGHRNTEAFF. CDR3 sequence (DNA): TGTGCCAGTAGCCCGGGACACAGGAACACTGAAGCTTTCTTT. The chain joins TRBV19 to TRBJ1-1; tentative D call: TRBD1 (6 bases). The CDR3 runs to 14 residues. V was cut by 6 bases and J by 1 base, with 12 bases left in between. In germline, CDR1 is LNHDA, CDR2 SQIVND (reference sequence).

This clone showed up just once. The genes are TRBV7-8 and TRBJ2-5, with 13 bases identical to TRBD2. CDR1 and CDR2 from the germline V gene are SGHVS and FQNEAQ. CDR3 size: 15 residues. Unmatched junction bases numbered 3, after V lost 6 bases and J lost 2 bases. CDR3 DNA sequence: TGTGCCAGCAGTGGGACTAGCGGGGATCAAGAGACCCAGTACTTC. Residues: CASSGTSGDQETQYF.

The genes are TRBV19 and TRBJ1-5, with 7 bases aligning to TRBD1. The CDR3 contains 15 residues. From germline, CDR1 is LNHDA and CDR2 SQIVND (reference sequence). J was trimmed by 4 bases and V by 5 bases; bases with no gene match: 8. For the CDR3, the DNA is TGTGCCAGTAGTTCCAGGGGGTGGAGGAATCAGCCCCAGCATTTT. This encodes CASSSRGWRNQPQHF.

The V gene is TRBV3-1 (or the pseudogene TRBV3-2), the J gene TRBJ2-3, with TRBD2 as a possible D gene (6 bases). The CDR3 totals 15 residues. Germline CDR1 and CDR2: LGHDT and YNNKEL (reference sequence). Deletions cut 3 bases from V and 1 base from J, with 11 bases between. The CDR3 DNA follows: TGTGCCAGCAGCCATGGGCGGAGGGGCACAGATACGCAGTATTTT. Its protein product is CASSHGRRGTDTQYF.

The V gene is TRBV4-3, the J gene TRBJ2-7, with 10 bases that match TRBD1. There are 18 residues in the CDR3. CDR1 and CDR2 (germline): LGHNA, YSLEER. The trim removed 1 base at V and 4 bases at J, leaving 13 bases unmatched. CDR3 sequence (DNA): TGCGCCAGCAGCCAAGGAGTCGGAGGGGACAGGGGTAGGTACGAGCAGTACTTC. Protein: CASSQGVGGDRGRYEQYF.

V usage is TRBV6-6 and J usage is TRBJ2-7; 10 positions match TRBD2. With 6 bases clipped from V and 9 bases from J, the junction kept 11 bases outside the gene matches. The CDR3 extends over 14 amino acids. Germline-derived CDR1 and CDR2 are MNHNY and SVGAGI (reference sequence). Written as DNA, the CDR3 is TGTGCCAGCAGGTCCGGGACTAGCGCCCTCACGCAGTACTTC. Translation gives CASRSGTSALTQYF.

This clone was observed a handful of times. The genes are TRBV11-2 and TRBJ2-1; D remains unclear. This CDR3 contains 13 residues. The germline gives CDR1 SGHAT, CDR2 FQNNGV. V was pared by 8 bases and J by 12 bases, with 20 bases between. CDR3 DNA: TGTGCCAGCGCGCCAAACCCTAGAATGTTGCAGTTCTTC. It codes for CASAPNPRMLQFF. Full variable domain (missing parts from reference TRBV11-2 and TRBJ2-1): EAGVAQSPRYKIIEKRQSVAFWCNPISGHATLYWYQQILGQGPKLLIQFQNNGVVDDSQLPKDRFSAERLKGVDSTLKIQPAKLEDSAVYLCASAPNPRMLQFFGPGTRLTVL.

The chain joins TRBV6-2 or TRBV6-3 to TRBJ1-1, with D perhaps matching TRBD1 (6 bases). Germline lookup yields CDR1 MNHEY and CDR2 SVGEGT. Trimming removed 4 bases from V and 6 bases from J, with 15 bases in between. This CDR3 contains 14 residues. CDR3 DNA: TGTGCCAGCAGTTTACCGGACAGTCCCCCTGAAGCTTTCTTT. It yields the protein CASSLPDSPPEAFF.

The gene calls are TRBV11-2 and TRBJ2-3; D might be TRBD2 (6 bases). Germline CDR1 reads SGHAT; CDR2 reads FQNNGV. The CDR3 is made up of 13 amino acids. The V gene lost 8 bases and the J gene lost 2 bases, with 11 bases spanning the gap. The DNA of the CDR3 is TGTGCCAGCTGGGCGGGACCCACAGATACGCAGTATTTT. The encoded protein is CASWAGPTDTQYF.

This chain links TRBV5-6 with TRBJ1-6, with D maybe TRBD1 (5 bases). Trimming took 0 bases from V and 9 from J, leaving 16 bases between them. The V gene's germline CDR1 is SGHDT and CDR2 YYEEEE. The CDR3 sequence is 16 residues long. The CDR3 spells CASSLGVAGGGSPLHF. Here the CDR3 DNA reads TGTGCCAGCAGCTTGGGAGTGGCTGGGGGGGGTTCACCCCTCCACTTT.

The chain recombines TRBV19 with TRBJ1-2; 7 nucleotides agree with TRBD1. Germline V gene lookup returns CDR1 LNHDA and CDR2 SQIVND (reference sequence). Trimming took 6 bases from V and 4 from J; bases not matched to a gene: 11. CDR3 length equals 15 residues. The chain's CDR3 is CASSPADTGVYGYTF. CDR3 coding DNA: TGTGCCAGTAGCCCCGCCGATACAGGGGTCTATGGCTACACCTTC. The full variable domain, its missing parts supplied by reference TRBV19 and TRBJ1-2, is DGGITQSPKYLFRKEGQNVTLSCEQNLNHDAMYWYRQDPGQGLRLIYYSQIVNDFQKGDIAEGYSVSREKKESFPLTVTSAQKNPTAFYLCASSPADTGVYGYTFGSGTRLTVV.

The J gene is TRBJ1-3, the V gene TRBV7-9; TRBD1 agrees at 8 bases. After removal of 0 bases from V and 5 bases from J, the junction contained 9 bases not matched to a gene. The V gene's germline CDR1 is SEHNR and CDR2 FQNEAQ (reference sequence). This CDR3 contains 17 residues. In DNA form, the CDR3 reads TGTGCCAGCAGCTTAGCCCAGGGGGCATATATCAGAAACACCATATATTTT. Its translation: CASSLAQGAYIRNTIYF. Full variable domain (rest looked up from reference TRBV7-9 and TRBJ1-3): DTGVSQNPRHKITKRGQNVTFRCDPISEHNRLYWYRQTLGQGPEFLTYFQNEAQLEKSRLLSDRFSAERPKGSFSTLEIQRTEQGDSAMYLCASSLAQGAYIRNTIYFGEGSWLTVV.

Comments on this clone: A much larger clone differs by one base, so this may be a read error. V is TRBV21-1 and J is TRBJ1-6. TRBV21-1 is a listed pseudogene. The CDR3 totals 14 residues. CDR3 sequence reads: CAGRGSPYNSPLHF. For the CDR3, the DNA is TGTGCCGGGAGGGGTTCACCCTATAATTCACCCCTCCACTTT.

V is TRBV25-1 and J is TRBJ1-6; the D is unclear. Germline CDR1 is MGHDK and CDR2 is SYGVNS. CDR3 length equals 14 residues. V shed 8 bases and J shed 7 bases, with 15 bases lying between them. Here the CDR3 reads CASGEWTGNSPLHF. The CDR3 nucleotides read TGTGCCAGCGGAGAATGGACGGGGAATTCACCCCTCCACTTT.